The source of this T cell receptor beta chain is a study of blood T cell repertoires in COVID-19. On the study more broadly: COVID-19 samples, acute and convalescent, were from the United States, Italy and Spain.

The ends lost 7 bases at V and 5 bases at J; junction bases unmatched: 10. Per the germline V gene, CDR1 is MNHEY and CDR2 is SVGAGI. The CDR3 sequence is 14 residues long. The method was immunoSEQ multiplex PCR; TCRdb's version includes in-frame clones alone and lacks a portion of them. The sample has some 410,000 clones, 70% to 90% seen once. The J gene is TRBJ1-2, the V gene TRBV6-5; 7 bases agree with TRBD1. What was sequenced was PBMCs or T cells enriched from blood (not recorded which). This sequence was found in a woman in her 30s with acute COVID-19. The CDR3, as DNA: TGTGCCAGCAATACCGACAGGGACGAATATGGCTACACCTTC. Translating it yields CASNTDRDEYGYTF.